This T cell receptor beta chain was profiled in a study of breast tumors, draining lymph nodes, adjacent tissues. MiXCR was run by TCRdb on the multiplex PCR reads, yielding one entry per CDR3 protein. The sample has about 89,000 distinct CDR3 sequences, over 25% seen once. Germline V gene sequence: CDR1 SGHAT, CDR2 FQNNGV. The CDR3 covers 18 residues. Trimming removed 3 bases from V and 6 bases from J; junction bases left unmatched: 16. Study-wide points: Findings are consistent with lymph node origin and intratumoral expansion of most tumor T cells. Tumors had less TCR diversity than lymph nodes, more than nontumor tissue. Luminal-like breast cancer showed significantly greater tumor-nontumor repertoire similarity than basal-like breast cancer did.

On this clonotype: Its antigen is unidentified.

Breast cancer patients provided tissue from their axillary draining lymph nodes. The gene calls are TRBV11-2 and TRBJ2-3; 9 bases are a match to TRBD1. Sequencing input: axillary lymph node tissue. The sequence derives from a female donor with breast cancer. Some clones in this sample may be carry-over from other donors' samples. The CDR3 reads CASSFIFVRDRVEDTQYF. In nucleotides, the CDR3 is TGTGCCAGCAGCTTTATTTTTGTGCGGGACAGGGTCGAGGATACGCAGTATTTT.